The clone carrying this T cell receptor (beta chain) appeared many times. This specimen belongs to a study of blood T cells in healthy people across ages. The trim removed 3 bases at V and 8 bases at J, leaving 6 bases unmatched. CDR1 SGHRS and CDR2 YFSETQ come from the germline V gene. The CDR3 has 13 amino acids. Alongside a J-beta primer mix, a sample-barcoded 5' primer served in a second PCR lasting 7 to 11 cycles. Researchers report that a template-switch adaptor with 12 random nucleotides tagged each cDNA molecule. TCRdb ran MiXCR on the 5' RACE reads and lists one entry per CDR3 protein. The table shows about 650,000 distinct CDR3 sequences, with about 32% occurring only once.

This sequence joins TRBV5-1 and TRBJ1-2; 8 positions match TRBD1. Sequenced sample: blood. The clonotype was recovered from a woman of 80 years or more in good health. The CDR3 is CASSWTGNEGYTF. CDR3 bases: TGCGCCAGCAGCTGGACAGGGAATGAGGGCTACACCTTC. The whole variable domain, remainder taken from reference TRBV5-1 and TRBJ1-2, is KAGVTQTPRYLIKTRGQQVTLSCSPISGHRSVSWYQQTPGQGLQFLFEYFSETQRNKGNFPGRFSGRQFSNSRSEMNVSTLELGDSALYLCASSWTGNEGYTFGSGTRLTVV.